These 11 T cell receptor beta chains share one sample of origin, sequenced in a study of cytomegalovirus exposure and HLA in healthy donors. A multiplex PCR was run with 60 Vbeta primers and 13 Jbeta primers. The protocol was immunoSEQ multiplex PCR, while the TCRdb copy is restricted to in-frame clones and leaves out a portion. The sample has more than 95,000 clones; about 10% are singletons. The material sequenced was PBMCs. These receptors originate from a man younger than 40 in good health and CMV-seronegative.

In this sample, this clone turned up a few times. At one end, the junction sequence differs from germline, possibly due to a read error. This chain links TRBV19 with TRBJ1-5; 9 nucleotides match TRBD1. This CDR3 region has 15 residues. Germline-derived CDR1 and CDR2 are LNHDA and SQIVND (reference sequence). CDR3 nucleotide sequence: TGTGCCAGTAGTACGACAGGGGGTAGCTATCAGCCCCAGCATTTT. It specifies CASSTTGGSYQPQHF. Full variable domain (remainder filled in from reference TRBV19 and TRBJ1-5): DGGITQSPKYLFRKEGQNVTLSCEQNLNHDAMYWYRQDPGQGLRLIYYSQIVNDFQKGDIAEGYSVSREKKESFPLTVTSAQKNPTAFYLCASSTTGGSYQPQHFGDGTRLSIL.

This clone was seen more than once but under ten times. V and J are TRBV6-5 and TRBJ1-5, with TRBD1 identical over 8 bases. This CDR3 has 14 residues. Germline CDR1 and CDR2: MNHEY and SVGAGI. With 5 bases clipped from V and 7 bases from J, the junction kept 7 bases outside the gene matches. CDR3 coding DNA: TGTGCCAGCAGTAACGGACAGGGCAGGCAGCCCCAGCATTTT. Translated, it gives CASSNGQGRQPQHF.

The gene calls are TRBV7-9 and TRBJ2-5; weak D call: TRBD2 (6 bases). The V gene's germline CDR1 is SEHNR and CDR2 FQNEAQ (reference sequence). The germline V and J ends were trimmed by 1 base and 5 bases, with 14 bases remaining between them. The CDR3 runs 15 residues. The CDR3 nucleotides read TGTGCCAGCAGCTTAGGTGCAGGGAGCGGGGAGACCCAGTACTTC. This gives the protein CASSLGAGSGETQYF. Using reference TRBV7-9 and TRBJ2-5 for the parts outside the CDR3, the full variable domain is DTGVSQNPRHKITKRGQNVTFRCDPISEHNRLYWYRQTLGQGPEFLTYFQNEAQLEKSRLLSDRFSAERPKGSFSTLEIQRTEQGDSAMYLCASSLGAGSGETQYFGPGTRLLVL.

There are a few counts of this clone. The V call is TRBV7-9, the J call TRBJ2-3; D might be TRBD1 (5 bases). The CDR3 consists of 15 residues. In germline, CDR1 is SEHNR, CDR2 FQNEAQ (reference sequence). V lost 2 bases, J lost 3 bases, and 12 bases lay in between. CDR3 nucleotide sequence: TGTGCCAGCAGCTTATCTACAGGTCGGACAGATACGCAGTATTTT. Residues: CASSLSTGRTDTQYF.

The CDR3 region is CASRSGTSTHNEQFF. The CDR3 DNA sequence: TGTGCCAGCAGGTCCGGGACTAGCACCCACAATGAGCAGTTCTTC. The rearrangement joins TRBV6-5 to TRBJ2-1; 9 bases line up with TRBD2. The length of the CDR3 is 15 residues. Losses at the gene ends were 6 bases for V and 5 bases for J; bases not matched to a gene: 8. From germline, CDR1 is MNHEY and CDR2 SVGAGI.

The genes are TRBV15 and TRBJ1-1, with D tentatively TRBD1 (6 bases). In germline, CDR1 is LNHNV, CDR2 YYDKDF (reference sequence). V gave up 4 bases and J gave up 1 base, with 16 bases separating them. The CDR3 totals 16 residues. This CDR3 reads CATSTGGGSGNTEAFF. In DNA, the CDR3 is TGTGCCACCAGCACTGGTGGGGGCTCTGGGAACACTGAAGCTTTCTTT.

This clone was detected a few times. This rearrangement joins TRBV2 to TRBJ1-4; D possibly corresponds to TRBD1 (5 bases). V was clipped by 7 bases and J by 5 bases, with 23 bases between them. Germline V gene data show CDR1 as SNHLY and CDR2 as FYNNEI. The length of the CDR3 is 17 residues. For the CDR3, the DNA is TGTGCCAGCAACCGGTCACCCCCAGGGCCGTTGAATGAAAAACTGTTTTTT. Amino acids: CASNRSPPGPLNEKLFF.

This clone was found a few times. In nucleotides, the CDR3 is TGTGCCAGCAGCTCCACCGGGACAACTGGGGAGCTGTTTTTT. It yields the protein CASSSTGTTGELFF. The V and J genes are TRBV5-4 and TRBJ2-2; the D gene is possibly TRBD1 (6 bases). The CDR3 contains 14 residues. CDR1 and CDR2 (germline): SGHNT, YYREEE (reference sequence). Trimming shortened V by 3 bases and J by 8 bases, and 14 bases separated the two germline ends.

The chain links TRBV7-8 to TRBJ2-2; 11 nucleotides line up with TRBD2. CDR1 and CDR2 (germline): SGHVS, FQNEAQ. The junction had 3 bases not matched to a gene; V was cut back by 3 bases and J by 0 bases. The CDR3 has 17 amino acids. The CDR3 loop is CASSFLAGGPNTGELFF. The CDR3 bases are TGTGCCAGCAGCTTCCTAGCGGGAGGTCCGAACACCGGGGAGCTGTTTTTT.

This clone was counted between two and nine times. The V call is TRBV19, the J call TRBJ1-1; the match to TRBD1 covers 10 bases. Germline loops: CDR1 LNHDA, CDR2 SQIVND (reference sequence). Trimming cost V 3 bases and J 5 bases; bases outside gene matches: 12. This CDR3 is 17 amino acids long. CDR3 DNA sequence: TGTGCCAGTAGTATGGAAAGACAGGGGGCGCGTTATACTGAAGCTTTCTTT. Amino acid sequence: CASSMERQGARYTEAFF.

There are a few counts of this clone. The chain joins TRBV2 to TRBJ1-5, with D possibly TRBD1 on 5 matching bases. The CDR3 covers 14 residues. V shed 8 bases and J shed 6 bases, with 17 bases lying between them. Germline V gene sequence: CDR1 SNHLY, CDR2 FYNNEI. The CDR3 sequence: CASSIPERGQPQHF. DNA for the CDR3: TGTGCCAGCTCCATTCCTGAAAGGGGTCAGCCCCAGCATTTT.